The clone carrying this TCR beta chain occurred once. Its matching antigen is unknown. The record originates from a study of T cell responses to AZD1222 COVID-19 vaccine. Germline V lookup: CDR1 LGHNA, CDR2 YNFKEQ. V was clipped by 4 bases and J by 7 bases, with 22 bases between them. This CDR3 has 17 residues. Some clones are missing from TCRdb's copy, which holds only in-frame ones; the method was immunoSEQ multiplex PCR. In the table there are around 190,000 clones, roughly 88% of which are singletons. Study-wide points: Reportedly, nearly half the spike-specific TCRs target unmutated variant regions. Repertoires were obtained solely post-peak T cell response. The study found vaccine-associated CD4 TCRs spanning spike, dominant at 160-218 and 743-854.

Samples with a second dose at about 4 or about 12 weeks were pooled together. The clonotype originates from an adult who received the AZD1222 COVID-19 vaccine. The sequences come from peripheral blood, collected 28 days after the second AZD1222 dose. The chain couples TRBV4-2 to TRBJ1-4; D is perhaps TRBD1 (5 bases). The CDR3 DNA reads as TGTGCCAGCAGCCTAGCAGTGGGGGGGTGGTTTGGTGAAAAACTGTTTTTT. Amino acids: CASSLAVGGWFGEKLFF.